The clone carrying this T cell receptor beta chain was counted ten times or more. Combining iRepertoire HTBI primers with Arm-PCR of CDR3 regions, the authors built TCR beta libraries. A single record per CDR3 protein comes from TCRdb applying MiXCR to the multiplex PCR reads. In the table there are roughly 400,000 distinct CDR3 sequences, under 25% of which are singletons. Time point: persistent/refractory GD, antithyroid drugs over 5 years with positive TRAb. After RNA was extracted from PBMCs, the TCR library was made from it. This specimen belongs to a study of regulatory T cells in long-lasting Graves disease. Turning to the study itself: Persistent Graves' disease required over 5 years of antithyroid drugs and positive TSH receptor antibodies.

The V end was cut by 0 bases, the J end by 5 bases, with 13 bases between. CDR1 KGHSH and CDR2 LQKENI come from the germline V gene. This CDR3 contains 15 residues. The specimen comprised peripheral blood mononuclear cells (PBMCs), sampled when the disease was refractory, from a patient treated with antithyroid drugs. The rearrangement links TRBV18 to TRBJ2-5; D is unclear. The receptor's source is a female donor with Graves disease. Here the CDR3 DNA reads TGTGCCAGCTCACCACCTTCCGGTGGGTCGGAGACCCAGTACTTC. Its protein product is CASSPPSGGSETQYF.